The clone carrying this TCR beta chain has a handful of counts. In patients aged 18 to 65, hyperthyroidism was newly diagnosed, with duration under 2 months. The diagnostic basis comprised clinical symptoms, serum thyroxine and TRAb, thyroid ultrasound and orbital computed tomography. This entry comes from a study of T cells in Graves' hyperthyroidism and ophthalmopathy. As for the study in general: Before any treatment, at initial diagnosis, peripheral blood was collected.

TCR beta CDR3 regions were amplified from RNA. TCR CDR3 regions were first amplified by RT-PCR with HTBI primers. TCRdb recomputed calls from the multiplex PCR reads with MiXCR, one row per CDR3 protein. This table has approximately 330,000 distinct CDR3 sequences, over 20% appearing once. Germline V lookup: CDR1 MNHNS, CDR2 SASEGT. The length of the CDR3 is 14 residues. V shed 5 bases and J 6 bases; nucleotides not matched to a gene: 4. This receptor was taken from a woman aged 45 to 65 with Graves' hyperthyroidism. The chain carries TRBV6-1 and TRBJ1-6, with 7 bases lining up with TRBD1. Sequencing input: blood. The CDR3 protein is CASSSGTVNSPLHF. The CDR3 DNA reads as TGTGCCAGCAGTTCAGGGACAGTTAATTCACCCCTCCACTTT.